This T cell receptor (beta chain) was sequenced during a study of CD8 T cells in ankylosing spondylitis. Quantitative 5'-RACE with molecular barcodes generated TCR beta libraries. One entry per CDR3 protein results from TCRdb running MiXCR on the 5' RACE reads. The table has approximately 88,000 distinct CDR3 sequences, 7.5% to 9% seen once. Study findings and constraints: CD8+ disease-linked clones were present at relatively low frequencies in blood. According to the report, clones linked to the disease were significantly enriched in matched synovial fluid samples taken from ankylosing spondylitis patients. Apparently characteristic of ankylosing spondylitis blood was a TCR beta motif (about 8 highly homologous variants).

Germline V CDR1 and CDR2: DFQATT, SNEGSKA (reference sequence). V trimming: 2 bases; J trimming: 0 bases; junction bases outside the gene matches: 13. The CDR3 is made up of 17 amino acids. Notes on this clonotype: The antigen is not known.

The source is a male donor with ankylosing spondylitis or in good health (not recorded which). The chain is built from TRBV20-1 and TRBJ2-7; 7 nucleotides agree with TRBD1. The specimen sequenced was blood, either unsorted or a sorted T cell fraction (not recorded which). The CDR3: CSARRRDREYSSYEQYF. In nucleotides, the CDR3 is TGCAGTGCTAGACGTCGGGACAGAGAGTATAGCTCCTACGAGCAGTACTTC.